Sequencing of this TCR beta chain was carried out in a study of cytomegalovirus exposure and HLA in healthy donors. V was cut by 4 bases and J by 2 bases, with 11 bases left in between. The CDR3 covers 13 residues. CDR1 and CDR2 from the germline V gene are GTSNPN and SVGIG (reference sequence). Concerning this clone itself: Antigen specificity is unknown.

60 Vbeta and 13 Jbeta primers were used in PCR. Sequenced by immunoSEQ multiplex PCR; TCRdb stores in-frame clones only, minus some. Of about 170,000 clones in the sample, 75% to 85% were seen once. Study-level points and caveats: Researchers catalogued about 150 TCR beta chains as cytomegalovirus-associated. Segments of the TCR beta V type were, in most cases, productive about 87% or about 30% of the time in an earlier analysis.

The chain recombines TRBV30 with TRBJ1-2, with a weak D call TRBD1 (6 bases). Input material: PBMCs. The receptor was isolated from a girl aged 2 to 9 in good health and CMV-seropositive. CDR3 loop: CAWTPQGNYGYTF. DNA of the CDR3: TGTGCCTGGACCCCTCAGGGGAACTATGGCTACACCTTC. Combining the CDR3 with reference TRBV30 and TRBJ1-2 gives the whole variable domain SQTIHQWPATLVQPVGSPLSLECTVEGTSNPNLYWYRQAAGRGLQLLFYSVGIGQISSEVPQNLSASRPQDRQFILSSKKLLLSDSGFYLCAWTPQGNYGYTFGSGTRLTVV.